Listed here are 27 T cell receptor beta chains from one sample, sequenced in a study of graft-versus-host responses after intestinal transplantation. Generated by immunoSEQ multiplex PCR, the TCRdb table keeps only in-frame clones and is missing some. Of about 73,000 clones listed, 90% are singletons. No antigen has been assigned to these receptors. The specimen comprised unstimulated CD8+ T cells sorted from spleen or lymph node cells, sampled before transplant. Receptor source: a human donor who was the organ donor for an intestinal transplant.

The chain joins TRBV7-8 to TRBJ2-7, with TRBD1 identical over 9 bases. Trimming at V came to 0 bases and at J to 3 bases, leaving 6 bases not matched to a gene. This CDR3 region has 16 residues. Per germline, CDR1 SGHVS and CDR2 FQNEAQ. The chain's CDR3 is CASSLASRTGDYEQYV. The DNA for the CDR3 is TGTGCCAGCAGCTTAGCAAGCAGGACAGGGGACTACGAGCAGTACGTC.

The gene calls are TRBV19 and TRBJ1-1, with D tentatively TRBD1 (5 bases). Germline V CDR1 and CDR2: LNHDA, SQIVND (reference sequence). V dropped 3 bases and J dropped 0 bases, with 5 bases sitting between them. The CDR3 has 13 residues. CDR3 DNA: TGTGCCAGTAGTATCAGGGTGAACACTGAAGCTTTCTTT. It encodes CASSIRVNTEAFF. Full variable domain (rest looked up from reference TRBV19 and TRBJ1-1): DGGITQSPKYLFRKEGQNVTLSCEQNLNHDAMYWYRQDPGQGLRLIYYSQIVNDFQKGDIAEGYSVSREKKESFPLTVTSAQKNPTAFYLCASSIRVNTEAFFGQGTRLTVV.

The CDR3 loop is CASSLSASTDEQFF. In DNA form, the CDR3 reads TGTGCCAGCAGTTTATCTGCTAGCACCGATGAGCAGTTCTTC. V is TRBV27 and J is TRBJ2-1; perhaps TRBD2 as D (5 bases). CDR3 length equals 14 residues. Trimming left V 0 bases short and J 8 bases short, with 11 bases between. Germline V lookup: CDR1 MNHEY, CDR2 SMNVEV (reference sequence).

V usage is TRBV30 and J usage is TRBJ1-1, with a weak D call TRBD1 (5 bases). V lost 4 bases and J 4 bases, leaving 16 bases between the germline ends. The CDR3 extends over 14 amino acids. The germline gives CDR1 GTSNPN, CDR2 SVGIG (reference sequence). The CDR3 is CAWNPLGGPTEAFF. The CDR3, as DNA: TGTGCCTGGAACCCCCTGGGGGGTCCCACTGAAGCTTTCTTT.

CDR3 sequence (DNA): TGTGCTAGTGGTTTCATCCCTCCCTCGGGCACCGGGGAGCTGTTTTTT. It codes for CASGFIPPSGTGELFF. The rearrangement uses TRBV12-5 and TRBJ2-2; the D is unclear. This CDR3 is built from 16 residues. Trimming took 3 bases from V and 4 from J, leaving 15 bases between them. The germline gives CDR1 LGHNT, CDR2 FRNRAP.

The J gene is TRBJ1-6, the V gene TRBV13; 8 bases are shared with TRBD1. With 3 bases clipped from V and 9 bases from J, the junction kept 4 bases outside the gene matches. CDR1 PRHDT and CDR2 FYEKMQ come from the germline V gene (reference sequence). The CDR3 spans 14 residues. CDR3 sequence (DNA): TGTGCCAGCAGCTTGCAGGGGGCAGGTTCACCCCTCCACTTT. Its translation: CASSLQGAGSPLHF.

V and J are TRBV29-1 and TRBJ1-1; D not resolved. Trimming pared 7 bases from V and 5 bases from J, leaving 17 bases between. CDR1 SQVTM and CDR2 ANQGSEA come from the germline V gene. This CDR3 comprises 13 residues. CDR3 loop: CSALGRRATEAFF. CDR3 nucleotide sequence: TGCAGCGCCCTCGGGAGAAGGGCGACTGAAGCTTTCTTT.

The J gene is TRBJ1-2, the V gene TRBV9, with D possibly matching TRBD1 (6 bases). Trimming pared 2 bases from V and 4 bases from J, leaving 12 bases between. The germline V gene has CDR1 SGDLS and CDR2 YYNGEE. This CDR3 spans 14 amino acids. The CDR3, as DNA: TGTGCCAGCAGCGTGAACAGGGTGGGCTATGGCTACACCTTC. Its translation is CASSVNRVGYGYTF.

J is TRBJ2-3 and V is TRBV2; 9 bases are shared with TRBD2. Germline CDR1 and CDR2: SNHLY and FYNNEI. The V gene end was trimmed by 9 bases and the J gene end by 4 bases; junction bases not matched to a gene: 8. There are 14 residues in the CDR3. CDR3 protein: CASSGGGGADTQYF. The CDR3 nucleotides are TGTGCCAGTAGCGGGGGAGGGGGAGCAGATACGCAGTATTTT. Drawing the rest from reference TRBV2 and TRBJ2-3, the complete variable domain is EPEVTQTPSHQVTQMGQEVILRCVPISNHLYFYWYRQILGQKVEFLVSFYNNEISEKSEIFDDQFSVERPDGSNFTLKIRSTKLEDSAMYFCASSGGGGADTQYFGPGTRLTVL.

The chain joins TRBV18 to TRBJ1-1; D remains ambiguous. The CDR3 has 16 amino acids. The V and J ends lost 4 bases and 1 base respectively, with 16 bases between them. Germline CDR1 is KGHSH and CDR2 is LQKENI. CDR3 sequence (DNA): TGTGCCAGCTCACTGGGTCTGCTGGAGGAGAACACTGAAGCTTTCTTT. It codes for CASSLGLLEENTEAFF.

This rearrangement joins TRBV10-3 to TRBJ2-3; D gene uncertain. Trimming took 0 bases from V and 5 from J, leaving 3 bases between them. CDR3 length: 12 residues. CDR1 and CDR2 from the germline V gene are ENHRY and SYGVKD. CDR3 sequence: CAISESRDTQYF. The CDR3 region has the DNA TGTGCCATCAGTGAGTCGAGAGATACGCAGTATTTT.

The chain employs TRBV5-5 and TRBJ2-7, with 11 bases lining up with TRBD1. This CDR3 region has 18 residues. Unmatched junction bases numbered 18, after V lost 4 bases and J lost 6 bases. Germline V gives CDR1 SGHKS, CDR2 YYEKEE (reference sequence). In DNA form, the CDR3 reads TGTGCCAGCAGCCAGCCCCCCGGGACAGGGGGAGGGGGGGGCGAGCAGTACGTC. It is translated as CASSQPPGTGGGGGEQYV.

The J gene is TRBJ1-5, the V gene TRBV9, with TRBD1 matching over 7 bases. Germline CDR1 SGDLS, CDR2 YYNGEE. V lost 5 bases and J lost 0; bases outside the gene matches: 14. The CDR3 runs to 18 residues. CDR3 residues: CASSSPDRVDDSNQPQHF. The CDR3 nucleotides are TGTGCCAGCAGTTCCCCCGACAGGGTTGATGATAGCAATCAGCCCCAGCATTTT.

J is TRBJ2-3 and V is TRBV5-1, with 11 positions matching TRBD2. V lost 0 bases to trimming and J lost 4 bases; unmatched junction nucleotides: 4. This CDR3 contains 16 residues. Per germline, CDR1 SGHRS and CDR2 YFSETQ. This CDR3 is CASSLVSGGAPDTQYF. In DNA, the CDR3 is TGCGCCAGCAGCTTGGTTAGCGGGGGGGCCCCAGATACGCAGTATTTT.

V and J are TRBV4-3 and TRBJ1-1; tentative D call: TRBD1 (5 bases). The CDR3 runs 13 residues. The germline CDR1 and CDR2 sequences are LGHNA and YSLEER. The V and J ends lost 0 bases and 10 bases respectively, with 12 bases between them. The CDR3 sequence: CASSQDLWGRAFF. Written as DNA, the CDR3 is TGCGCCAGCAGCCAAGATCTGTGGGGCAGAGCTTTCTTT.

This chain joins TRBV5-1 and TRBJ2-7; a weak D match, TRBD1 (6 bases). Germline V gene data show CDR1 as SGHRS and CDR2 as YFSETQ. The germline V and J ends were trimmed by 4 bases and 6 bases, with 20 bases remaining between them. This CDR3 region has 15 residues. CDR3 protein: CASSPTGRQTGEQYV. As DNA, the CDR3 is TGCGCCAGCAGCCCCACAGGGCGGCAGACGGGCGAGCAGTACGTC.

The chain couples TRBV5-1 to TRBJ2-1; 8 bases fit TRBD2. Trimming removed 4 bases from V and 4 bases from J; junction bases left unmatched: 13. Germline lookup yields CDR1 SGHRS and CDR2 YFSETQ. The CDR3 consists of 17 residues. The CDR3 bases are TGCGCCAGCAGCCAAGGCTCCGAGACTAGCGATTACAATGAGCAGTTCTTC. It specifies CASSQGSETSDYNEQFF.

The chain employs TRBV9 and TRBJ1-2, with a possible D match to TRBD1 (6 bases). The CDR3 sequence is 16 residues long. V was pared by 2 bases and J by 8 bases, with 22 bases between. The germline CDR1 and CDR2 sequences are SGDLS and YYNGEE. The CDR3 sequence is CASSVGASPSFWGYTF. CDR3 sequence (DNA): TGTGCCAGCAGCGTGGGGGCTTCTCCCTCTTTCTGGGGCTACACCTTC.

This sequence joins TRBV9 and TRBJ1-5; no firm D call. The CDR3 totals 15 residues. Trimming left V 3 bases short and J 4 bases short, with 14 bases between. Germline V gene lookup returns CDR1 SGDLS and CDR2 YYNGEE. CDR3 residues: CASSAGSLVNQPQHF. CDR3 in DNA: TGTGCCAGCAGCGCCGGGTCGCTGGTAAATCAGCCCCAGCATTTT.

This clone was detected only once. V gene TRBV6-5 combines with J gene TRBJ1-6; unclear D gene. V lost 2 bases to trimming and J lost 6 bases, with 11 bases between them. This CDR3 is built from 15 residues. Germline CDR1 and CDR2: MNHEY and SVGAGI. The CDR3 DNA follows: TGTGCCAGCAGTTACGCGGCGAAGATTAATTCACCCCTCCACTTT. It codes for CASSYAAKINSPLHF.

The chain employs TRBV6-1 and TRBJ2-3; TRBD2 is a possible D gene (6 bases). CDR1 and CDR2 from the germline V gene are MNHNS and SASEGT. Trimming removed 1 base from V and 4 bases from J, with 12 bases in between. The CDR3 has 15 residues. CDR3 DNA: TGTGCCAGCAGTGAAGGGTCGGGGGACTCAGATACGCAGTATTTT. Translating it yields CASSEGSGDSDTQYF.

The chain combines TRBV29-1 with TRBJ1-1; D is possibly TRBD1 (5 bases). The CDR3 totals 13 residues. CDR1 is SQVTM and CDR2 is ANQGSEA in the germline V gene. The germline V and J ends were trimmed by 6 bases and 1 base, with 12 bases remaining between them. CDR3 amino acids: CSVDGQQNTEAFF. In DNA, the CDR3 is TGCAGCGTGGACGGACAACAGAACACTGAAGCTTTCTTT.

In regard to this clone: In the same sample, other DNA sequences code for this CDR3. The rearrangement links TRBV28 to TRBJ2-7; D remains ambiguous. The CDR3 runs 13 residues. Germline CDR1 reads MDHEN; CDR2 reads SYDVKM. Trimming removed 2 bases at V and 2 bases at J, with 7 bases between. The CDR3 loop is CASSLGQPYEQYV. The CDR3, as DNA: TGTGCCAGCAGTTTAGGGCAGCCCTACGAGCAGTACGTC.

The V gene is TRBV28, the J gene TRBJ2-7, with D possibly being TRBD1 (5 bases). The V gene lost 3 bases and the J gene lost 2 bases, with 11 bases spanning the gap. This CDR3 comprises 14 residues. Germline V CDR1 and CDR2: MDHEN, SYDVKM. The CDR3 DNA sequence: TGTGCCAGCAGTTTTCAGGGCACAACCTACGAGCAGTACGTC. Its protein product is CASSFQGTTYEQYV.

V and J are TRBV5-1 and TRBJ1-2, with no clear D. The CDR3 spans 18 residues. Trimming took 0 bases from V and 6 from J, leaving 24 bases between them. Germline V gives CDR1 SGHRS, CDR2 YFSETQ. Here the CDR3 reads CASSLAGGVGLYSDGYTF. The CDR3 region has the DNA TGCGCCAGCAGCTTGGCGGGTGGAGTCGGTTTGTATTCGGATGGCTACACCTTC.

This CDR3 reads CASRGGVGGELFF. CDR3 bases: TGTGCCTCCCGAGGAGGGGTCGGCGGGGAGCTGTTTTTT. The V gene is TRBV2, the J gene TRBJ2-2; possibly TRBD2 for D (6 bases). Trimming removed 11 bases from V and 7 bases from J, with 17 bases in between. This CDR3 has 13 residues. Germline V CDR1 and CDR2: SNHLY, FYNNEI.

V and J are TRBV5-5 and TRBJ2-7; the match to TRBD1 covers 7 bases. V gave up 4 bases and J gave up 3 bases; unmatched junction bases: 7. The CDR3 is made up of 14 amino acids. Germline CDR1 SGHKS, CDR2 YYEKEE (reference sequence). The CDR3, as DNA: TGTGCCAGCAGCCCCGGGACAGACTACTACGAGCAGTACGTC. This sequence encodes CASSPGTDYYEQYV.